This T cell receptor (beta chain) was documented in a study of follicular helper T cells after annual influenza vaccination. Study results and limitations: Successive annual vaccinations recalled a recurrent oligoclonal ICOS+CD38+ cTfh response with influenza-specific clonotypes.

Comment on this clone: As yet, its antigen is unknown.

Clones were sequenced by immunoSEQ multiplex PCR, and TCRdb holds only the in-frame ones, with some missing. The sample has approximately 30,000 clones, about 82% seen once; the top ten hold roughly 1.1%. As to time point: 2014-2015 season, pre-vaccination. Community-dwelling subjects without influenza vaccination in the prior 6 months were enrolled. The sequenced sample was CXCR5+ CD38- circulating T follicular helper cells from blood, obtained on the day of influenza vaccination. Subset denoted: circulating Tfh, non-naive CD4+CXCR5+PD-1+ (ICOS+CD38+ or ICOS-CD38-). The TCR was taken from an adult who received the influenza vaccine.

The CDR3 protein is CASTPRGGGTDTQYF. As DNA, the CDR3 is TGTGCCAGCACCCCCCGAGGCGGAGGGACAGATACGCAGTATTTT. This chain joins TRBV28 and TRBJ2-3, with D possibly matching TRBD2 (6 bases). V lost 7 bases, J lost 3 bases, and 17 bases lay in between. Germline CDR1 MDHEN, CDR2 SYDVKM. CDR3 length: 15 residues.